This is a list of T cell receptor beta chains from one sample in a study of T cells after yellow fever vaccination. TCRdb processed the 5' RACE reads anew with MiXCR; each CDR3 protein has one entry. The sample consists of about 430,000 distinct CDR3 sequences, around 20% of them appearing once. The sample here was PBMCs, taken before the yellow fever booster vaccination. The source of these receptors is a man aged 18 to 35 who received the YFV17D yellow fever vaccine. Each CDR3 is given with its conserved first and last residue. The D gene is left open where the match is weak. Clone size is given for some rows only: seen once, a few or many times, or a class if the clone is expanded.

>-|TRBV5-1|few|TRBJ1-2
CASSLGATEFGGYTF
TGCGCCAGCAGCTTGGGTGCCACAGAGTTCGGTGGCTACACCTTC
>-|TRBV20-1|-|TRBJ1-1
CSASLLNTEAFF
TGCAGTGCTAGCCTACTTAACACTGAAGCTTTCTTT
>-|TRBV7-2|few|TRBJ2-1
CASSKDGNEQFF
TGTGCCAGCAGCAAAGACGGTAATGAGCAGTTCTTC
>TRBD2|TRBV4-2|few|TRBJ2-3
CASSQAFSSGSDTQYF
TGTGCCAGCAGCCAAGCTTTTTCTAGCGGGTCAGATACGCAGTATTTT
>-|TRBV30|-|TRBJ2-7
CAWSRGVEQYF
TGTGCCTGGAGCAGAGGGGTAGAGCAGTACTTC
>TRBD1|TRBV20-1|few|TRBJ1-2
CSARRGQGYGYTF
TGCAGTGCTAGACGCGGACAGGGATATGGCTACACCTTC
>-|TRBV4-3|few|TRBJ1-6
CASSHDSMAPYNSPLHF
TGCGCCAGCAGCCATGATTCAATGGCCCCCTATAATTCACCCCTCCACTTT
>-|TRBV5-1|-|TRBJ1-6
CASSLAISGQKAPLHF
TGCGCCAGCAGCTTGGCGATCTCCGGACAAAAAGCACCCCTCCACTTT
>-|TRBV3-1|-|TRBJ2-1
CASSYLGGENEQFF
TGTGCCAGCAGCTATCTCGGGGGCGAGAATGAGCAGTTCTTC
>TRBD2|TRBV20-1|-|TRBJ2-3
CSARGLAGVQGPLPDSDTQYF
TGCAGTGCTAGGGGACTAGCGGGGGTACAAGGACCCCTACCCGATTCGGATACGCAGTATTTT
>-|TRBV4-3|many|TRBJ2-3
CASSQEQDLSTDTQYF
TGCGCCAGCAGCCAAGAACAGGACCTTAGCACAGATACGCAGTATTTT
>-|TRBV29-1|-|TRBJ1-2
CSVWFFGYTF
TGCAGCGTTTGGTTTTTTGGCTACACCTTC
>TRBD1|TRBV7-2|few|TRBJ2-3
CASSLAPRTGVYGGGTDTQYF
TGTGCCAGCAGCTTAGCCCCCCGGACAGGGGTTTATGGGGGGGGCACAGATACGCAGTATTTT
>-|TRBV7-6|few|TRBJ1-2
CASSLGPGEIYGYTF
TGTGCCAGCAGCTTAGGGCCAGGTGAAATCTATGGCTACACCTTC
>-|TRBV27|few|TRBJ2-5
CASSEKRRGVGPQETQYF
TGTGCCAGCAGCGAGAAACGAAGGGGCGTGGGGCCCCAAGAGACCCAGTACTTC
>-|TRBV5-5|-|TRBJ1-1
CASSLPLSHPEAFF
TGTGCCAGCAGCTTGCCCCTTAGCCACCCTGAAGCTTTCTTT
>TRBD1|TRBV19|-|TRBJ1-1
CASRAPGQSVTKAFF
TGTGCCAGTAGAGCACCGGGACAGAGTGTAACAAAAGCTTTCTTT
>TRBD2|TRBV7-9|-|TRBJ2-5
CASSASSGDETQYF
TGTGCCAGCAGCGCCTCTAGCGGGGATGAGACCCAGTACTTC
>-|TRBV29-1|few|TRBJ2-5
CSVGWSFQETQYF
TGCAGCGTTGGGTGGAGCTTCCAAGAGACCCAGTACTTC
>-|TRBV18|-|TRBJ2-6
CASSPTGYSGANVLTF
TGTGCCAGCTCACCGACGGGATACTCTGGGGCCAACGTCCTGACTTTC
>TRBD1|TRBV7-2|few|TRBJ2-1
CASRSAGTGSYNEQFF
TGTGCCAGCCGTTCCGCCGGGACAGGGTCTTACAATGAGCAGTTCTTC
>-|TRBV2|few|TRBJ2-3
CASKFGGGGDTDTQYF
TGTGCCAGCAAATTCGGGGGCGGGGGCGACACAGATACGCAGTATTTT
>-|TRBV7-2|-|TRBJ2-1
CASSYYGDNNEQFF
TGTGCCAGCAGCTATTACGGGGACAACAATGAGCAGTTCTTC
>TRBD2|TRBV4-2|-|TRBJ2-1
CASSQDLLAGSYNEQFF
TGTGCCAGCAGCCAAGATCTGCTAGCGGGGTCCTACAATGAGCAGTTCTTC
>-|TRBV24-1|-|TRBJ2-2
CATSAGANTGELFF
TGTGCCACCAGTGCGGGGGCGAACACCGGGGAGCTGTTTTTT
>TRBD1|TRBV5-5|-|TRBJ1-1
CASSEQGTRMNTEAFF
TGTGCCAGCAGTGAACAGGGGACGCGAATGAACACTGAAGCTTTCTTT
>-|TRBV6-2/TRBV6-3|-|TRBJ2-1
CASRPLAQDEQFF
TGTGCCAGCAGGCCCCTAGCTCAGGATGAGCAGTTCTTC
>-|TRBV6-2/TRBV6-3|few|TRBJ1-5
CASSEWKVGQPQHF
TGTGCCAGCAGTGAATGGAAGGTCGGTCAGCCCCAGCATTTT
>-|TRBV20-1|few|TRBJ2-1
CSARPPLSRGANEQFF
TGCAGTGCTAGACCGCCCCTCTCTCGGGGGGCCAATGAGCAGTTCTTC
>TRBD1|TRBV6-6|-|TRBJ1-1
CASSHDGLVSGQGAPEAFF
TGTGCCAGCAGCCACGATGGACTCGTCAGCGGACAGGGGGCCCCTGAAGCTTTCTTT
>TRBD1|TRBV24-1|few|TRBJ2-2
CATSRIGQGNTGELFF
TGTGCCACCAGTCGGATTGGACAGGGCAACACCGGGGAGCTGTTTTTT
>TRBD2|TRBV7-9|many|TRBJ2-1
CASRGSGKDEQFF
TGTGCCAGCAGGGGTAGCGGGAAGGATGAGCAGTTCTTC
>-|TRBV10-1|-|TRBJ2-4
CASSESGTNIQYF
TGCGCCAGCAGTGAAAGTGGGACGAACATTCAGTACTTC
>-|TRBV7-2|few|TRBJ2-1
CASSPAPRYEQFF
TGTGCCAGCAGCCCCGCGCCTCGATATGAGCAGTTCTTC
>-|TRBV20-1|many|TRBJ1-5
CSARAGGLGNQPQHF
TGCAGTGCTAGAGCTGGGGGGCTTGGCAATCAGCCCCAGCATTTT
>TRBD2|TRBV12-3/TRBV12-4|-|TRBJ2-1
CASSFRGDNEQFF
TGTGCCAGCAGTTTCCGGGGGGACAATGAGCAGTTCTTC